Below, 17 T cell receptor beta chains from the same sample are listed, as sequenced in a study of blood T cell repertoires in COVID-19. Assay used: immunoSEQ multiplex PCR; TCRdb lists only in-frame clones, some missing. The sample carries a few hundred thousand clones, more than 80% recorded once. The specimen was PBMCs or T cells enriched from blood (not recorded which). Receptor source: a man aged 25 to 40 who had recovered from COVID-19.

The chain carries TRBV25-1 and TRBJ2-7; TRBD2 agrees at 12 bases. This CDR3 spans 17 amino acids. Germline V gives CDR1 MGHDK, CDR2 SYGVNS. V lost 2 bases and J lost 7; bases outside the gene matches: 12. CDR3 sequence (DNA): TGTGCCAGCAGTGAACTCGGTGCGGGACTAGCGGGTCTTGAGCAGTACTTC. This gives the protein CASSELGAGLAGLEQYF.

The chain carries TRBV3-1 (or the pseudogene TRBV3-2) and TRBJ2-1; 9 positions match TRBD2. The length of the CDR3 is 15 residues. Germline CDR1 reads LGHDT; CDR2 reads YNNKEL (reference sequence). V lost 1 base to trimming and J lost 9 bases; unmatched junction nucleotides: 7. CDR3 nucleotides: TGTGCCAGCAGCCAAGGGTGGAGACTAGCGGTTGAGCAGTTCTTC. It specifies CASSQGWRLAVEQFF.

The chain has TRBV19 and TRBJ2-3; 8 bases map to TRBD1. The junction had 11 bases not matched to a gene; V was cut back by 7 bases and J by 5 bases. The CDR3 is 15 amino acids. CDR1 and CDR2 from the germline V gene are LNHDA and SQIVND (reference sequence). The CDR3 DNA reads TGTGCCAGTACCCGCGGGGACAGGAAAAGAGATACGCAGTATTTT. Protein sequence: CASTRGDRKRDTQYF.

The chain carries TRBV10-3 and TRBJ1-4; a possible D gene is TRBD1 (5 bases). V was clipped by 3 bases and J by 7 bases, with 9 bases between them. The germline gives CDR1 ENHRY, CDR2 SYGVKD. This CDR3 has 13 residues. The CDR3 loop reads CAISDREAEKLFF. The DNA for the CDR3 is TGTGCCATCAGTGACAGGGAGGCTGAAAAACTGTTTTTT.

CDR3 nucleotides: TGCGCCAGCACCCAGGGAAACATTCAGTACTTC. Protein: CASTQGNIQYF. J is TRBJ2-4 and V is TRBV10-2; the D gene is possibly TRBD1 (5 bases). The length of the CDR3 is 11 residues. V was clipped by 7 bases and J by 6 bases, with 7 bases between them. Germline V gene sequence: CDR1 WSHSY, CDR2 SAAADI.

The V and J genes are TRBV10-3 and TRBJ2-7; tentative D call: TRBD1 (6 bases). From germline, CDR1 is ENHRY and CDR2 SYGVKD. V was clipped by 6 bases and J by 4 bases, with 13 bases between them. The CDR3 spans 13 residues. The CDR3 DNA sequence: TGTGCCATCAGCCAACAGGGCGGGTACGAGCAGTACTTC. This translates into CAISQQGGYEQYF.

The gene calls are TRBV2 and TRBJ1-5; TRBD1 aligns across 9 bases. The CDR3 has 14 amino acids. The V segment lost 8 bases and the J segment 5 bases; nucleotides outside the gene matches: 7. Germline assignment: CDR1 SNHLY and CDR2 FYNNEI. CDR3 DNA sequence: TGTGCCAGCGGTCCGGACAGGGGAGATCAGCCCCAGCATTTT. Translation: CASGPDRGDQPQHF.

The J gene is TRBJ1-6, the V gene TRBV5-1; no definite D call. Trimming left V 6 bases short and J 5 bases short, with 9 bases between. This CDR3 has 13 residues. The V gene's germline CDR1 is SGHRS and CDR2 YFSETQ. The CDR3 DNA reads TGCGCCAGCAAGGCTACAGATAATTCACCCCTCCACTTT. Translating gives CASKATDNSPLHF.

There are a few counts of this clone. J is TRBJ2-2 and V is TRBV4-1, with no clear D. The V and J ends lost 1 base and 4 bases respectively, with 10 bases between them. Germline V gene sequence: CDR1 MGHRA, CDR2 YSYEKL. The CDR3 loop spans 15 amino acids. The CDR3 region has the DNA TGCGCCAGCAGCCAAGCTTCAGGCACCACCGGGGAGCTGTTTTTT. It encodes CASSQASGTTGELFF.

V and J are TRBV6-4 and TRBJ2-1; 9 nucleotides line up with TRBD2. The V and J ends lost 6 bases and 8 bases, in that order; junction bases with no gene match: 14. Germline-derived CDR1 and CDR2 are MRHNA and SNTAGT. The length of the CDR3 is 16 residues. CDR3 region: CASRLEPGLAHYEQFF. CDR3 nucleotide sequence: TGTGCCAGCAGACTAGAGCCGGGACTAGCTCATTATGAGCAGTTCTTC.

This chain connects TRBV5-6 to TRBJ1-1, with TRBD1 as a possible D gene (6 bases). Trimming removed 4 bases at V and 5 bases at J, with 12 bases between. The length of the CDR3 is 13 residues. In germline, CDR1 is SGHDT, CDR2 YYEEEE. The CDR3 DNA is TGTGCCAGCAGCGAACCTAGGGGGACTGAAGCTTTCTTT. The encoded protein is CASSEPRGTEAFF.

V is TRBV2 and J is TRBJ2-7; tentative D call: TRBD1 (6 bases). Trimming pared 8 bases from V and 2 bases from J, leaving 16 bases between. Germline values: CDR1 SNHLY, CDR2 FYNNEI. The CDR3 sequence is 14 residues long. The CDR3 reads CASHRGHKTYEQYF. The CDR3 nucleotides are TGTGCCAGCCATAGGGGACACAAAACCTACGAGCAGTACTTC.

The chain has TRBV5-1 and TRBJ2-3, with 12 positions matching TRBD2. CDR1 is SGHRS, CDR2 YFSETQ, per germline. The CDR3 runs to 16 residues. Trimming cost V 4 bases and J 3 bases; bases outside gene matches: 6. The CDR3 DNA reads TGCGCCAGCAGCGTGACTAGCGGGAGAGATACAGATACGCAGTATTTT. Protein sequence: CASSVTSGRDTDTQYF.

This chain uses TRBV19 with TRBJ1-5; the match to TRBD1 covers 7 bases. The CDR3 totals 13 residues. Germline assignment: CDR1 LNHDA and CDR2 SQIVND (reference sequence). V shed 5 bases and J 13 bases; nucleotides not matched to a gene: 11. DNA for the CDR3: TGTGCCAGTAGTGCCCCCAGGGGGTCGACGCAGCATTTT. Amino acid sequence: CASSAPRGSTQHF.

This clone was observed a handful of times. CDR3: CASSLGSGSYEQYF. The CDR3, as DNA: TGTGCCAGCAGCTTAGGGTCAGGGTCCTACGAGCAGTACTTC. The V and J genes are TRBV7-9 and TRBJ2-7; D may be TRBD1 (5 bases). Germline CDR1 SEHNR, CDR2 FQNEAQ (reference sequence). This CDR3 is 14 amino acids long. The V end was cut by 1 base, the J end by 1 base, with 8 bases between.

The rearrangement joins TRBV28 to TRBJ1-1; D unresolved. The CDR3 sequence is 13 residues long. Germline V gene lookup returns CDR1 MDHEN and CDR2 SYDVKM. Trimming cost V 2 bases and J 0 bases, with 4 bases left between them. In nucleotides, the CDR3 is TGTGCCAGCAGTTTACCAGTGAACACTGAAGCTTTCTTT. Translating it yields CASSLPVNTEAFF.

CDR3: CASSTTQGTNEKLFF. CDR3 coding DNA: TGTGCCAGCAGTACTACCCAAGGTACCAATGAAAAACTGTTTTTT. The chain has TRBV28 and TRBJ1-4; the D is unclear. This CDR3 is built from 15 residues. In germline, CDR1 is MDHEN, CDR2 SYDVKM. The V gene lost 5 bases and the J gene lost 5 bases, with 15 bases spanning the gap.